This TCR beta chain was identified in a study of T cells in Graves' hyperthyroidism and ophthalmopathy. Study findings and constraints: For ophthalmopathy, model prediction preceded onset by a median roughly 6.5 months. Blood also held most thyroid clonotypes expanded beyond 0.001.

Amplification of TCR beta CDR3 regions used RNA as the template. Using the HTBI primer set, a first-round RT-PCR was run on the TCR CDR3. TCRdb called the multiplex PCR reads again in MiXCR, with one record for every CDR3 protein. The sample lists some 460,000 distinct CDR3 sequences, less than 20% seen once, with roughly 7.7% in the top ten. Germline V gene lookup returns CDR1 GTSNPN and CDR2 SVGIG (reference sequence). Trimming left V 3 bases short and J 2 bases short, with 11 bases between. This CDR3 has 13 amino acids. It was considered stable Graves' hyperthyroidism when ophthalmopathy did not progress within 18 months. Out of 8.5 to 10 ml of fresh peripheral blood came the PBMCs. This clonotype came up many times. Its antigen is unidentified.

The sample consisted of blood. The chain recombines TRBV30 with TRBJ2-7; perhaps TRBD1 as D (6 bases). The sequence came from a woman aged 18-29 years with Graves' hyperthyroidism. The CDR3 sequence is CAWSRDTPYEQYF. In DNA, the CDR3 is TGTGCCTGGAGCCGGGACACCCCCTACGAGCAGTACTTC.